Shown below are 18 T cell receptor beta chains from a single sample sequenced in a study of blood T cell repertoires in COVID-19. TCRdb keeps only in-frame clones here, not all; method: immunoSEQ multiplex PCR. The profile shows around 190,000 clones, around 84% of them singletons. Sequencing was carried out using peripheral blood. Receptors were obtained from a woman older than 75 with acute or convalescent COVID-19.

This chain links TRBV7-8 with TRBJ2-5; 11 bases map to TRBD2. The V gene end was trimmed by 5 bases and the J gene end by 0 bases; junction bases not matched to a gene: 5. CDR3 length equals 16 residues. The germline gives CDR1 SGHVS, CDR2 FQNEAQ. In DNA form, the CDR3 reads TGTGCCAGCAGCCCCCGGACTAGCGGGTACCAAGAGACCCAGTACTTC. Its protein is CASSPRTSGYQETQYF.

The CDR3 DNA reads TGTGCCAGCAGTGGGGAGGGGAGGGGACCAAATGGTCCGGGCAAAAACATTCAGTACTTC. Encoded protein: CASSGEGRGPNGPGKNIQYF. The chain links TRBV28 to TRBJ2-4, with TRBD2 identical over 7 bases. Germline V CDR1 and CDR2: MDHEN, SYDVKM. The CDR3 sequence is 20 residues long. With V trimmed by 5 bases and J by 3 bases, 22 bases remained unmatched.

V usage is TRBV6-6 and J usage is TRBJ1-1; weak D call: TRBD1 (5 bases). Deletions cut 6 bases from V and 0 bases from J, with 11 bases between. Looked up from germline, CDR1 is MNHNY and CDR2 is SVGAGI (reference sequence). The CDR3 length is 14 residues. CDR3 DNA: TGTGCCAGCAGCCTCCAGGGCCTGAACACTGAAGCTTTCTTT. This gives the protein CASSLQGLNTEAFF.

This clone appeared once. The chain uses TRBV9 and TRBJ2-2, with 7 positions matching TRBD2. CDR1 is SGDLS and CDR2 is YYNGEE in the germline V gene. The CDR3 spans 14 residues. V was clipped by 2 bases and J by 4 bases; unmatched bases: 2. As DNA, the CDR3 is TGTGCCAGCAGCGTGGGAGGGAGCACCGGGGAGCTGTTTTTT. Amino acids: CASSVGGSTGELFF.

The chain couples TRBV6-6 to TRBJ2-1; no firm D call. V was clipped by 2 bases and J by 0 bases, with 8 bases between them. This CDR3 contains 15 residues. Germline V gene data show CDR1 as MNHNY and CDR2 as SVGAGI (reference sequence). The chain's CDR3 is CASSYGTASYNEQFF. DNA for the CDR3: TGTGCCAGCAGTTACGGCACAGCCTCCTACAATGAGCAGTTCTTC.

The chain combines TRBV7-2 with TRBJ2-5, with no clear D. V was shortened by 5 bases and J by 3 bases, with 10 bases between the two germline ends. The CDR3 has 13 residues. Germline CDR1 reads SGHTA; CDR2 reads FQGNSA. The CDR3 bases are TGTGCCAGCAGCATCAGGAAGGAAGAGACCCAGTACTTC. As protein: CASSIRKEETQYF.

This rearrangement joins TRBV18 to TRBJ1-5; 8 positions match TRBD1. The germline gives CDR1 KGHSH, CDR2 LQKENI. V dropped 6 bases and J dropped 3; count of bases not matched to a gene: 7. This CDR3 has 15 residues. CDR3 coding DNA: TGTGCCAGCTCTCCTGGACAGGGCCTCAATCAGCCCCAGCATTTT. This encodes CASSPGQGLNQPQHF.

The CDR3 sequence is CAISGPRGTGELFF. Here the CDR3 DNA reads TGTGCCATCTCGGGGCCGAGGGGGACCGGGGAGCTGTTTTTT. This rearrangement joins TRBV10-3 to TRBJ2-2, with D possibly TRBD1 on 6 matching bases. V shed 8 bases and J shed 5 bases, with 15 bases lying between them. This CDR3 spans 14 amino acids. CDR1 ENHRY and CDR2 SYGVKD come from the germline V gene.

The CDR3 here is CASSLGQGGNTIYF. The CDR3 DNA follows: TGCGCCAGCAGCTTGGGCCAGGGGGGAAACACCATATATTTT. The chain joins TRBV5-1 to TRBJ1-3; D perhaps matches TRBD1 (6 bases). This CDR3 has 14 amino acids. The germline V and J ends were trimmed by 0 bases and 4 bases, with 8 bases remaining between them. Germline lookup yields CDR1 SGHRS and CDR2 YFSETQ.

J is TRBJ1-4 and V is TRBV20-1; D gene uncertain. V dropped 3 bases and J dropped 8 bases, with 19 bases sitting between them. The CDR3 sequence is 15 residues long. Germline V gene data show CDR1 as DFQATT and CDR2 as SNEGSKA (reference sequence). For the CDR3, the DNA is TGCAGTGCTAGTTTGCCAGGCGTCGGAGGAGAAAAACTGTTTTTT. Its protein is CSASLPGVGGEKLFF.

The chain has TRBV4-1 and TRBJ2-1, with D perhaps TRBD2 (5 bases). The germline V and J ends were trimmed by 0 bases and 0 bases, with 18 bases remaining between them. The CDR3 length is 19 residues. The germline V gene has CDR1 MGHRA and CDR2 YSYEKL. The DNA of the CDR3 is TGCGCCAGCAGCCAAGATCCGGTGGCTAGCCGAAGCTCCTACAATGAGCAGTTCTTC. Translation: CASSQDPVASRSSYNEQFF.

The chain employs TRBV28 and TRBJ1-1; D gene unclear. Per germline, CDR1 MDHEN and CDR2 SYDVKM. V lost 7 bases and J lost 1, with 4 bases in between. The CDR3 runs to 11 residues. The chain's CDR3 is CASTGNTEAFF. CDR3 in DNA: TGTGCCAGCACCGGGAACACTGAAGCTTTCTTT.

The CDR3 reads CASSLQGRFSGELFF. Written as DNA, the CDR3 is TGCGCCAGCAGCTTACAGGGGCGGTTTTCCGGGGAGCTGTTTTTT. V usage is TRBV5-1 and J usage is TRBJ2-2; 7 nucleotides line up with TRBD1. V shed 2 bases and J 6 bases; nucleotides not matched to a gene: 7. From germline, CDR1 is SGHRS and CDR2 YFSETQ. CDR3 length: 15 residues.

This chain joins TRBV30 and TRBJ2-1; D not certain. The germline gives CDR1 GTSNPN, CDR2 SVGIG (reference sequence). The CDR3 has 15 amino acids. The germline V and J ends were trimmed by 1 base and 5 bases, with 15 bases remaining between them. CDR3 nucleotides: TGTGCCTGGAGTGGTTCAACTAAGGCCCACAATGAGCAGTTCTTC. Its protein product is CAWSGSTKAHNEQFF. The full variable domain, completed using reference TRBV30 and TRBJ2-1, is SQTIHQWPATLVQPVGSPLSLECTVEGTSNPNLYWYRQAAGRGLQLLFYSVGIGQISSEVPQNLSASRPQDRQFILSSKKLLLSDSGFYLCAWSGSTKAHNEQFFGPGTRLTVL.

This sequence joins TRBV11-2 and TRBJ2-5; D is ambiguous. Trimming left V 0 bases short and J 5 bases short, with 13 bases between. The V gene's germline CDR1 is SGHAT and CDR2 FQNNGV. The CDR3 has 15 residues. The CDR3 protein is CASSLDRQVRETQYF. CDR3 nucleotides: TGTGCCAGCAGCTTAGATCGGCAGGTCCGGGAGACCCAGTACTTC.

This rearrangement joins TRBV7-2 to TRBJ2-7, with D uncertain. V lost 4 bases, J lost 7 bases, and 17 bases lay in between. Germline V gives CDR1 SGHTA, CDR2 FQGNSA. The CDR3 runs 14 residues. The CDR3 spells CASSYGGSTREQYF. The DNA for the CDR3 is TGTGCCAGCAGCTATGGCGGTTCCACTCGGGAGCAGTACTTC.

The chain has TRBV5-1 and TRBJ2-2; D perhaps matches TRBD1 (5 bases). Germline V lookup: CDR1 SGHRS, CDR2 YFSETQ. The CDR3 contains 14 residues. Between the trimmed V and J ends, which lost 2 bases and 4 bases, there was a span of 9 bases. This CDR3 reads CASSFERGTGELFF. In nucleotides, the CDR3 is TGCGCCAGCAGCTTCGAAAGGGGCACCGGGGAGCTGTTTTTT.

The chain has TRBV28 and TRBJ1-5; tentatively, D is TRBD1 (5 bases). Germline values: CDR1 MDHEN, CDR2 SYDVKM. V lost 6 bases to trimming and J lost 0 bases, with 18 bases between them. This CDR3 has 17 residues. The CDR3 nucleotides read TGTGCCAGCAGCACGCCGGGGGAGGGGTTTAGCAATCAGCCCCAGCATTTT. Its translation: CASSTPGEGFSNQPQHF.